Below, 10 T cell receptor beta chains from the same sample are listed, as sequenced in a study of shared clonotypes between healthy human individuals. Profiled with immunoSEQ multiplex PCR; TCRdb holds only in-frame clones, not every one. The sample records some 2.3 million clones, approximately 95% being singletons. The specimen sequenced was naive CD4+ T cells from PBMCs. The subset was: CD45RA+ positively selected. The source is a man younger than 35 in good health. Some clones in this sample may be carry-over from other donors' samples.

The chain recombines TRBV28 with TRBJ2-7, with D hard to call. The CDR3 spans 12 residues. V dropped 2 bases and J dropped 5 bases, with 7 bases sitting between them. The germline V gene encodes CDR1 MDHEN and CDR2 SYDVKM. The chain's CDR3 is CASSLSTDEQYF. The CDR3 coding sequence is TGTGCCAGCAGTTTAAGTACCGACGAGCAGTACTTC.

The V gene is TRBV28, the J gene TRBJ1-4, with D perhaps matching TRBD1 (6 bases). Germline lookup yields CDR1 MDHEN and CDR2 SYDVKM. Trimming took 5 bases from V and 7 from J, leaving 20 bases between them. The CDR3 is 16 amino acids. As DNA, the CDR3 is TGTGCCAGCAGTCGTACCGGGACACGGTCCACTGAAAAACTGTTTTTT. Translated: CASSRTGTRSTEKLFF. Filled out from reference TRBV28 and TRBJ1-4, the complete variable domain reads DVKVTQSSRYLVKRTGEKVFLECVQDMDHENMFWYRQDPGLGLRLIYFSYDVKMKEKGDIPEGYSVSREKKERFSLILESASTNQTSMYLCASSRTGTRSTEKLFFGSGTQLSVL.

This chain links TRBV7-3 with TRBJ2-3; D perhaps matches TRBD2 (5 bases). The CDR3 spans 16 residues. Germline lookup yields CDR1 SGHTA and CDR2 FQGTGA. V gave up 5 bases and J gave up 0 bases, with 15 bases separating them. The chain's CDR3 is CASSRSSAPSTDTQYF. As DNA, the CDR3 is TGTGCCAGCAGCCGGAGTAGCGCACCTAGCACAGATACGCAGTATTTT.

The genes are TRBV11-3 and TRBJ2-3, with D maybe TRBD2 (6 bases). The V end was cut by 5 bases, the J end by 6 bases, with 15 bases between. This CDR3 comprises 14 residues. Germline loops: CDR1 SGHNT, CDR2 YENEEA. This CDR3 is CASSPGLLGDTQYF. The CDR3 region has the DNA TGTGCCAGCAGCCCGGGACTGCTGGGGGATACGCAGTATTTT.

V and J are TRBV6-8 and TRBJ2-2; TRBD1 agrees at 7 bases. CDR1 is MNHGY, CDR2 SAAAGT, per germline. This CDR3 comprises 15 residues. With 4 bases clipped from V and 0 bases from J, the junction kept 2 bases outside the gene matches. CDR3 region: CASSLGQTNTGELFF. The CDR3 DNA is TGTGCCAGCAGTTTGGGACAGACGAACACCGGGGAGCTGTTTTTT.

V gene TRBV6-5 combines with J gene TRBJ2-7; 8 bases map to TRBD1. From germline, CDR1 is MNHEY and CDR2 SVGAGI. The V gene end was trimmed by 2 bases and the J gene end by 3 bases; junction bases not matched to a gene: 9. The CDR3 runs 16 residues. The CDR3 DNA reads TGTGCCAGCAGTTACAACAGGGGGTTCGGCGTCTACGAGCAGTACTTC. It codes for CASSYNRGFGVYEQYF.

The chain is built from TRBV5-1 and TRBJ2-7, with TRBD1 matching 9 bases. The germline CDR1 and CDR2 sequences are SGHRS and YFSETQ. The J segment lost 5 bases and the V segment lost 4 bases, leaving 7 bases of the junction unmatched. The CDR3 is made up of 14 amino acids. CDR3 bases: TGCGCCAGCAGCGGAGGGACAGGGAGGAACGAGCAGTACTTC. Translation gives CASSGGTGRNEQYF.

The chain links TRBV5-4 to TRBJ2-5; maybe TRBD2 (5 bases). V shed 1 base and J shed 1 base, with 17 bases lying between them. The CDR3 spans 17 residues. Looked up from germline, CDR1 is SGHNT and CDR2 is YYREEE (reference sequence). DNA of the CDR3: TGTGCCAGCAGCTTGAGATCTCGGGGAAAAACCCAAGAGACCCAGTACTTC. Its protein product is CASSLRSRGKTQETQYF.

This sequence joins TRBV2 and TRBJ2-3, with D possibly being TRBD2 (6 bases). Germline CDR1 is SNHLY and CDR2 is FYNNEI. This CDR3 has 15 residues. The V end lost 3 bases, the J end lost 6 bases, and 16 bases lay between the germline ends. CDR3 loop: CASSEAGSARDTQYF. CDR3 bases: TGTGCCAGCAGTGAGGCGGGGTCTGCACGGGATACGCAGTATTTT.

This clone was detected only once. The CDR3 DNA reads TGCGCCAGCAGCCAGGGACAGGGGGTCTACAATGAGCAGTTCTTC. Its protein product is CASSQGQGVYNEQFF. The chain carries TRBV4-1 and TRBJ2-1; the match to TRBD1 covers 11 bases. This CDR3 region has 15 residues. Trimming removed 3 bases from V and 3 bases from J; junction bases left unmatched: 1. Germline CDR1 is MGHRA and CDR2 is YSYEKL.